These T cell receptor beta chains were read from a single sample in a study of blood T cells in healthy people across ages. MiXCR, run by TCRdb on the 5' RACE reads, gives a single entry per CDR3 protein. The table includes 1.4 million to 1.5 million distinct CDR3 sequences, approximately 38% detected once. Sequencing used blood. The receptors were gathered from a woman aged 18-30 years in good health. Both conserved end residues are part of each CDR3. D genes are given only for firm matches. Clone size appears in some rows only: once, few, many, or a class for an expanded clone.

cdr3_aa: CSAREGDRTYGYTF; cdr3_nt: TGCAGTGCTAGAGAAGGCGACAGGACCTATGGCTACACCTTC; d_call: NA; j_call: TRBJ1-2; clone_size: few; v_call: TRBV20-1
cdr3_aa: CASSLGDANEQFF; cdr3_nt: TGTGCCAGCAGCTTGGGGGACGCCAATGAGCAGTTCTTC; d_call: NA; j_call: TRBJ2-1; clone_size: few; v_call: TRBV7-3
cdr3_aa: CSAFRTEAKNIQYF; cdr3_nt: TGCAGTGCTTTCCGGACAGAAGCCAAAAACATTCAGTACTTC; d_call: NA; j_call: TRBJ2-4; clone_size: few; v_call: TRBV20-1
cdr3_aa: CASSWEDEKLFF; cdr3_nt: TGTGCCAGCAGCTGGGAGGATGAAAAACTGTTTTTT; d_call: NA; j_call: TRBJ1-4; clone_size: NA; v_call: TRBV14
cdr3_aa: CAIRTEDRGWDYGYTF; cdr3_nt: TGTGCCATCAGAACCGAGGACAGGGGATGGGACTATGGCTACACCTTC; d_call: TRBD1; j_call: TRBJ1-2; clone_size: NA; v_call: TRBV10-3
cdr3_aa: CASSLVAGVRDTQYF; cdr3_nt: TGTGCCAGCAGCTTAGTGGCGGGAGTGAGAGATACGCAGTATTTT; d_call: TRBD2; j_call: TRBJ2-3; clone_size: NA; v_call: TRBV7-2
cdr3_aa: CASSLQSTSGYEQYF; cdr3_nt: TGTGCCAGCAGCTTACAATCGACTAGCGGCTACGAGCAGTACTTC; d_call: TRBD2; j_call: TRBJ2-7; clone_size: NA; v_call: TRBV11-1
cdr3_aa: CASSWDGSGDTQYF; cdr3_nt: TGTGCCAGCAGCTGGGACGGGAGCGGAGATACGCAGTATTTT; d_call: NA; j_call: TRBJ2-3; clone_size: NA; v_call: TRBV11-2
cdr3_aa: CASSLGSLAGALSEDTQYF; cdr3_nt: TGTGCCAGCAGCTTAGGTTCGCTAGCGGGAGCCCTCAGTGAAGATACGCAGTATTTT; d_call: TRBD2; j_call: TRBJ2-3; clone_size: NA; v_call: TRBV7-9
cdr3_aa: CAGTGTHGLEQYF; cdr3_nt: TGTGCCGGAACCGGGACGCACGGACTCGAGCAGTATTTC; d_call: NA; j_call: TRBJ2-7; clone_size: NA; v_call: TRBV30
cdr3_aa: CASSSGAPSSYNSPLHF; cdr3_nt: TGTGCCAGCAGCTCCGGGGCCCCGAGCTCCTATAATTCACCCCTCCACTTT; d_call: NA; j_call: TRBJ1-6; clone_size: NA; v_call: TRBV7-9
cdr3_aa: CASSRGQGSLIDEKLFF; cdr3_nt: TGTGCCAGCAGCCGGGGACAGGGGTCTTTAATAGATGAAAAACTGTTTTTT; d_call: TRBD1; j_call: TRBJ1-4; clone_size: NA; v_call: TRBV11-2
cdr3_aa: CASSSVGLITDTQYF; cdr3_nt: TGTGCCAGCAGCTCGGTGGGGCTTATCACAGATACGCAGTATTTT; d_call: NA; j_call: TRBJ2-3; clone_size: NA; v_call: TRBV9
cdr3_aa: CSATAGRAYYQPQHF; cdr3_nt: TGCAGTGCTACCGCGGGCAGGGCGTACTATCAGCCCCAGCATTTT; d_call: NA; j_call: TRBJ1-5; clone_size: many; v_call: TRBV20-1
cdr3_aa: CASSLGGTGLNEQYF; cdr3_nt: TGCGCCAGCAGCTTGGGCGGGACAGGGCTCAACGAGCAGTACTTC; d_call: TRBD1; j_call: TRBJ2-7; clone_size: NA; v_call: TRBV5-1
cdr3_aa: CASSPPRASGSRTDTQYF; cdr3_nt: TGTGCCAGCAGCCCCCCCCGGGCTAGCGGGTCCCGCACAGATACGCAGTATTTT; d_call: TRBD2; j_call: TRBJ2-3; clone_size: NA; v_call: TRBV3-1
cdr3_aa: CASSPQTGGVAEAFF; cdr3_nt: TGCGCCAGCAGCCCTCAAACGGGTGGGGTCGCTGAAGCTTTCTTT; d_call: NA; j_call: TRBJ1-1; clone_size: NA; v_call: TRBV4-1
cdr3_aa: CATAGQGEGQPQHF; cdr3_nt: TGTGCCACCGCCGGGCAGGGGGAGGGACAGCCCCAGCATTTT; d_call: TRBD1; j_call: TRBJ1-5; clone_size: few; v_call: TRBV27
cdr3_aa: CATSDPAYGYTF; cdr3_nt: TGTGCCACCAGTGACCCGGCTTACGGCTACACCTTC; d_call: NA; j_call: TRBJ1-2; clone_size: few; v_call: TRBV24-1
cdr3_aa: CASSLRDYSGANVLTF; cdr3_nt: TGTGCCAGCAGCCTCCGGGATTACTCTGGGGCCAACGTCCTGACTTTC; d_call: NA; j_call: TRBJ2-6; clone_size: NA; v_call: TRBV5-5
cdr3_aa: CSATGLTRNEQFF; cdr3_nt: TGCAGTGCTACGGGACTAACCCGCAATGAGCAGTTCTTC; d_call: TRBD2; j_call: TRBJ2-1; clone_size: NA; v_call: TRBV20-1
cdr3_aa: CASSPGMESYNEQFF; cdr3_nt: TGTGCCAGCAGTCCAGGGATGGAGTCCTACAATGAGCAGTTCTTC; d_call: NA; j_call: TRBJ2-1; clone_size: few; v_call: TRBV28
cdr3_aa: CASSFGVEKLFF; cdr3_nt: TGTGCCAGCAGTTTCGGAGTCGAAAAACTGTTTTTT; d_call: NA; j_call: TRBJ1-4; clone_size: few; v_call: TRBV12-3/TRBV12-4
cdr3_aa: CASSLTGLFSYEQYF; cdr3_nt: TGTGCCAGCAGCTTAACAGGGCTGTTCTCCTACGAGCAGTACTTC; d_call: NA; j_call: TRBJ2-7; clone_size: NA; v_call: TRBV7-2
cdr3_aa: CASRDPGREYF; cdr3_nt: TGTGCCAGCAGGGACCCGGGACGTGAGTATTTT; d_call: NA; j_call: TRBJ2-3; clone_size: NA; v_call: TRBV2
cdr3_aa: CATSRLPASGSYEQYF; cdr3_nt: TGTGCCACCAGCAGATTGCCGGCTAGCGGCTCCTACGAGCAGTACTTC; d_call: TRBD2; j_call: TRBJ2-7; clone_size: NA; v_call: TRBV15
cdr3_aa: CASRLDRSYEQYF; cdr3_nt: TGTGCCAGCAGGCTAGACAGGTCCTACGAGCAGTACTTC; d_call: NA; j_call: TRBJ2-7; clone_size: NA; v_call: TRBV27
cdr3_aa: CSAHPWGWDFNEQFF; cdr3_nt: TGCAGTGCCCACCCTTGGGGGTGGGACTTCAATGAGCAGTTCTTC; d_call: NA; j_call: TRBJ2-1; clone_size: once; v_call: TRBV20-1
cdr3_aa: CASSSLLGLSQETQYF; cdr3_nt: TGTGCCAGCAGCTCCTTACTAGGGCTGAGCCAAGAGACCCAGTACTTC; d_call: NA; j_call: TRBJ2-5; clone_size: NA; v_call: TRBV7-7
cdr3_aa: CASSACTTLPDEQFF; cdr3_nt: TGTGCCAGCAGCGCCTGTACTACCCTGCCGGATGAGCAGTTCTTC; d_call: NA; j_call: TRBJ2-1; clone_size: NA; v_call: TRBV9
cdr3_aa: CATRDSQIQYF; cdr3_nt: TGTGCCACCCGAGACAGCCAGATTCAGTACTTC; d_call: NA; j_call: TRBJ2-4; clone_size: NA; v_call: TRBV24-1
cdr3_aa: CASSPAGQGPNYGYTF; cdr3_nt: TGTGCCAGCAGTCCGGCCGGACAGGGCCCCAACTATGGCTACACCTTC; d_call: TRBD1; j_call: TRBJ1-2; clone_size: few; v_call: TRBV28
cdr3_aa: CSAPPYGDEQFF; cdr3_nt: TGCAGTGCTCCCCCTTACGGGGATGAGCAGTTCTTC; d_call: NA; j_call: TRBJ2-1; clone_size: NA; v_call: TRBV20-1
cdr3_aa: CSARDLETGGQETQYF; cdr3_nt: TGCAGTGCTAGAGATCTAGAGACAGGGGGCCAAGAGACCCAGTACTTC; d_call: TRBD1; j_call: TRBJ2-5; clone_size: NA; v_call: TRBV20-1
cdr3_aa: CASSQDERSEQYF; cdr3_nt: TGTGCCAGCAGCCAAGATGAGCGGAGCGAGCAGTACTTC; d_call: NA; j_call: TRBJ2-7; clone_size: few; v_call: TRBV3-1
cdr3_aa: CASSSAGGSDTDTQYF; cdr3_nt: TGCGCCAGCAGCTCAGCGGGGGGGTCCGACACAGATACGCAGTATTTT; d_call: TRBD2; j_call: TRBJ2-3; clone_size: few; v_call: TRBV5-1
cdr3_aa: CTSSKGYARTANTGELFF; cdr3_nt: TGTACCAGCAGCAAGGGTTACGCCAGGACGGCGAACACCGGGGAGCTGTTTTTT; d_call: NA; j_call: TRBJ2-2; clone_size: NA; v_call: TRBV21-1
cdr3_aa: CASSLATPYEQYF; cdr3_nt: TGTGCCAGCAGCTTAGCCACTCCCTACGAGCAGTACTTC; d_call: NA; j_call: TRBJ2-7; clone_size: NA; v_call: TRBV7-6
cdr3_aa: CASSPGLASSYEQYF; cdr3_nt: TGTGCCAGCAGCCCGGGACTAGCGAGCTCCTACGAGCAGTACTTC; d_call: TRBD2; j_call: TRBJ2-7; clone_size: few; v_call: TRBV3-1
cdr3_aa: CASSLAPGTGGFYEQYF; cdr3_nt: TGCGCCAGCAGCTTGGCCCCGGGGACAGGGGGCTTCTACGAGCAGTACTTC; d_call: TRBD1; j_call: TRBJ2-7; clone_size: NA; v_call: TRBV5-1
cdr3_aa: CSARDAGAQGARGYTF; cdr3_nt: TGCAGTGCTAGAGACGCGGGGGCACAGGGGGCTCGAGGCTACACCTTC; d_call: TRBD1; j_call: TRBJ1-2; clone_size: few; v_call: TRBV20-1
cdr3_aa: CASETERNGYTF; cdr3_nt: TGTGCCTCAGAGACGGAAAGGAATGGCTACACCTTC; d_call: NA; j_call: TRBJ1-2; clone_size: few; v_call: TRBV10-3
cdr3_aa: CASSLEAGQGSYEQYF; cdr3_nt: TGTGCCAGCAGCTTAGAGGCTGGACAGGGCTCCTACGAGCAGTACTTC; d_call: TRBD1; j_call: TRBJ2-7; clone_size: NA; v_call: TRBV7-2
cdr3_aa: CATASGLADPLGYNEQFF; cdr3_nt: TGTGCCACCGCCTCGGGACTAGCGGATCCTTTGGGGTACAATGAGCAGTTCTTC; d_call: TRBD2; j_call: TRBJ2-1; clone_size: NA; v_call: TRBV10-3
cdr3_aa: CSATRDRAPEAFF; cdr3_nt: TGCAGTGCCACCCGGGACAGGGCCCCTGAAGCTTTCTTT; d_call: TRBD1; j_call: TRBJ1-1; clone_size: few; v_call: TRBV20-1
cdr3_aa: CASSRTLTAYSYNEQFF; cdr3_nt: TGTGCCAGCAGTCGTACATTGACTGCGTACTCCTACAATGAGCAGTTCTTC; d_call: NA; j_call: TRBJ2-1; clone_size: few; v_call: TRBV28
cdr3_aa: CASSPRGRLDEQYF; cdr3_nt: TGTGCCAGCAGTCCCCGTGGCAGGCTCGACGAGCAGTACTTC; d_call: NA; j_call: TRBJ2-7; clone_size: NA; v_call: TRBV28
cdr3_aa: CAWIGTSGAYNEQFF; cdr3_nt: TGTGCCTGGATCGGGACTAGCGGGGCCTACAATGAGCAGTTCTTC; d_call: TRBD2; j_call: TRBJ2-1; clone_size: NA; v_call: TRBV30
cdr3_aa: CASSPTAAVENTEAFF; cdr3_nt: TGTGCCAGCTCACCGACCGCCGCAGTGGAGAACACTGAAGCTTTCTTT; d_call: NA; j_call: TRBJ1-1; clone_size: NA; v_call: TRBV18
cdr3_aa: CASSFRGALSTDTQYF; cdr3_nt: TGTGCCAGCAGCTTTCGCGGGGCTCTTAGCACAGATACGCAGTATTTT; d_call: NA; j_call: TRBJ2-3; clone_size: few; v_call: TRBV7-2
cdr3_aa: CSARGYYQETQYF; cdr3_nt: TGCAGTGCTAGAGGGTATTACCAAGAGACCCAGTACTTC; d_call: NA; j_call: TRBJ2-5; clone_size: NA; v_call: TRBV20-1
cdr3_aa: CASSQVGGHSNQPQHF; cdr3_nt: TGTGCCAGCAGCCAAGTGGGAGGCCATAGCAATCAGCCCCAGCATTTT; d_call: NA; j_call: TRBJ1-5; clone_size: NA; v_call: TRBV3-1
cdr3_aa: CASSLDGGRGYNEQYF; cdr3_nt: TGTGCCAGCAGCTTAGATGGCGGGAGGGGCTACAATGAGCAGTACTTC; d_call: TRBD2; j_call: TRBJ2-5; clone_size: NA; v_call: TRBV7-8